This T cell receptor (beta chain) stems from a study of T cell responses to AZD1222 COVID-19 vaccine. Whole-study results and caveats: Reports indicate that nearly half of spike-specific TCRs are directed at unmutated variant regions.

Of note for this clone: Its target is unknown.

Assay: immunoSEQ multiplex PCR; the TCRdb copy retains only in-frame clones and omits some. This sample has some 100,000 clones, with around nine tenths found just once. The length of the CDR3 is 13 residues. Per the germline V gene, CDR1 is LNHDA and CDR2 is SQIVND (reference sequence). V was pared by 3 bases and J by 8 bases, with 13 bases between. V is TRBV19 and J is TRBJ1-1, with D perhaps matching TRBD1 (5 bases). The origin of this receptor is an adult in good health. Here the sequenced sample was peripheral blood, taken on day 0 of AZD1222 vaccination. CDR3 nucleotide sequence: TGTGCCAGTAGTATGGGGCTCGTCCGGGAAGCTTTCTTT. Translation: CASSMGLVREAFF.